The present T cell receptor beta chain was sequenced within a study of cytomegalovirus exposure and HLA in healthy donors. About the research overall: One earlier analysis, a look at around 180 million T cells, found roughly 110 million unique TCR beta sequences.

V gave up 0 bases and J gave up 5 bases, with 8 bases separating them. This CDR3 spans 14 amino acids. Per germline, CDR1 MNHEY and CDR2 SMNVEV (reference sequence). PCR primers comprised 60 Vbeta and 13 Jbeta primers. The repertoire was sequenced with immunoSEQ multiplex PCR; TCRdb's copy has only in-frame clones and lacks some. The repertoire holds 140,000 or so clones, with nearly 90% as singletons. The source material was PBMCs. The clonotype originates from a woman between 40 and 55 years old in good health and CMV-seronegative. V gene TRBV27 combines with J gene TRBJ1-5; TRBD1 might be the D (6 bases). The CDR3 DNA sequence: TGTGCCAGCAGTTTATCCTGGACAGATCAGCCCCAGCATTTT. It translates to CASSLSWTDQPQHF.